In its sample, the clone carrying this T cell receptor beta chain was seen a few times. Its cognate antigen is unknown. These data come from a study of OX40 agonist ivuxolimab in advanced cancers. Study background: Given to patients was ivuxolimab, an agonistic anti-OX40 (CD134) antibody. The dose-escalation cohort had hepatocellular carcinoma, melanoma, renal cell or head and neck cancer. Points from the study as a whole: Among the least clonally expanded were partial responders at 0.1-3.0 mg/kg.

Patients who had autoimmune disease history or got systemic immunosuppression were left out. The CDR3 is 14 residues long. Germline V gives CDR1 SGHTA, CDR2 FQGNSA. V lost 1 base and J lost 9; bases outside the gene matches: 5. Here immunoSEQ multiplex PCR was the method, and the copy in TCRdb shows in-frame clones only, minus some. The top ten hold roughly 20% of the sample, which has over 30,000 clones, roughly 77% seen once. Sequenced material: CD4+ or CD8+ T cells sorted from blood, taken in a trial of the OX40 agonist ivuxolimab. The clonotype was recovered from an adult with an advanced solid tumor such as melanoma, head and neck, liver or kidney cancer. This chain links TRBV7-2 with TRBJ2-1; TRBD1 aligns across 8 bases. CDR3 coding DNA: TGTGCCAGCAGCTTAGTCGCAGGGGGCGGTGAGCAGTTCTTC. Translated, it gives CASSLVAGGGEQFF.